The 27 T cell receptor beta chains below come from one sample, sequenced in a study of blood T cell repertoires in COVID-19. Assay: immunoSEQ multiplex PCR; the TCRdb copy retains only in-frame clones and omits some. The data contain tens of thousands of clones, about nine tenths of them singletons. The sequencing sample was made of peripheral blood. These receptors all come from a human donor in a cohort sampled during active COVID-19.

The chain carries TRBV25-1 and TRBJ1-5; no definite D call. With 4 bases removed from V and 6 bases from J, the gap between germline ends came to 13 bases. Germline assignment: CDR1 MGHDK and CDR2 SYGVNS. The CDR3 is made up of 14 amino acids. CDR3 in amino acids: CASSVGQAFQPQHF. The CDR3 DNA follows: TGTGCCAGCAGTGTAGGTCAGGCCTTTCAGCCCCAGCATTTT.

The chain carries TRBV27 and TRBJ2-1, with a weak D call TRBD1 (5 bases). The CDR3 runs 16 residues. Trimming took 4 bases from V and 3 from J, leaving 16 bases between them. The V gene's germline CDR1 is MNHEY and CDR2 SMNVEV (reference sequence). DNA of the CDR3: TGTGCCAGCAGTTCCGCCCAGGGTATAGACTACAATGAGCAGTTCTTC. This encodes CASSSAQGIDYNEQFF.

A few counts support this clone. The DNA for the CDR3 is TGTGCCAGCAGCCCCCAAGGGACTAGCGGTGGCGGCGAGCAGTACTTC. Its translation: CASSPQGTSGGGEQYF. The chain joins TRBV5-4 to TRBJ2-7; 11 nucleotides agree with TRBD2. The CDR3 length is 16 residues. Trimming cost V 4 bases and J 6 bases; bases outside gene matches: 12. Germline-derived CDR1 and CDR2 are SGHNT and YYREEE (reference sequence).

The chain employs TRBV2 and TRBJ2-3, with 8 positions matching TRBD2. The V segment lost 4 bases and the J segment 5 bases; nucleotides outside the gene matches: 8. CDR1 and CDR2 from the germline V gene are SNHLY and FYNNEI. This CDR3 region has 15 residues. This CDR3 reads CASSGRDGRGDTQYF. CDR3 DNA sequence: TGTGCCAGCAGTGGGAGGGACGGGAGGGGAGATACGCAGTATTTT.

The chain has TRBV7-2 and TRBJ1-3, with 7 bases lining up with TRBD1. Germline V CDR1 and CDR2: SGHTA, FQGNSA. V trimming: 5 bases; J trimming: 0 bases; junction bases outside the gene matches: 10. This CDR3 region has 17 residues. This CDR3 is CASSGQGGYYSGNTIYF. CDR3 DNA: TGTGCCAGCAGCGGCCAGGGGGGCTACTACTCTGGAAACACCATATATTTT. Filled out from reference TRBV7-2 and TRBJ1-3, the complete variable domain reads GAGVSQSPSNKVTEKGKDVELRCDPISGHTALYWYRQSLGQGLEFLIYFQGNSAPDKSGLPSDRFSAERTGGSVSTLTIQRTQQEDSAVYLCASSGQGGYYSGNTIYFGEGSWLTVV.

The chain recombines TRBV11-1 with TRBJ2-4, with 7 bases identical to TRBD1. This CDR3 is built from 15 residues. The trim removed 2 bases at V and 6 bases at J, leaving 7 bases unmatched. Germline V gene lookup returns CDR1 SGHAT and CDR2 FQDESV (reference sequence). The CDR3 is CASSLTGDYRNIQYF. CDR3 sequence (DNA): TGTGCCAGCAGCTTAACAGGGGATTACAGAAACATTCAGTACTTC.

This chain uses TRBV4-2 with TRBJ1-5, with D perhaps matching TRBD1 (6 bases). CDR1 and CDR2 (germline): LGHNA, YNFKEQ. This CDR3 region has 18 residues. V was trimmed by 3 bases and J by 1 base, leaving 19 bases between them. The CDR3 bases are TGTGCCAGCAGCCAGTGGGACCTGATGGGGGCCAGCAATCAGCCCCAGCATTTT. Translated, it gives CASSQWDLMGASNQPQHF.

The rearrangement links TRBV29-1 to TRBJ1-2; 9 bases match TRBD1. This CDR3 contains 13 residues. Looked up from germline, CDR1 is SQVTM and CDR2 is ANQGSEA. V lost 7 bases to trimming and J lost 8 bases; unmatched junction nucleotides: 11. The CDR3 region has the DNA TGCAGCGGGATTGGACAGGGGCGGACGGGCTACACCTTC. This encodes CSGIGQGRTGYTF.

V usage is TRBV9 and J usage is TRBJ1-3; 8 bases agree with TRBD1. This CDR3 has 15 amino acids. Germline V lookup: CDR1 SGDLS, CDR2 YYNGEE. J was trimmed by 4 bases and V by 4 bases; bases with no gene match: 7. CDR3 in DNA: TGTGCCAGCAGCCTGGGGACAGGTCAAGGAAACACCATATATTTT. Protein product: CASSLGTGQGNTIYF.

J is TRBJ2-3 and V is TRBV4-3; 8 bases map to TRBD2. There are 17 residues in the CDR3. J lost 2 bases, V lost 2 bases, and 9 bases had no gene match. Germline loops: CDR1 LGHNA, CDR2 YSLEER. The DNA of the CDR3 is TGCGCCAGCAGCCAACAAAGCAGGCGGGGGGCCACAGATACGCAGTATTTT. This translates into CASSQQSRRGATDTQYF.

The chain recombines TRBV4-1 with TRBJ1-1; TRBD1 aligns across 8 bases. The V and J ends lost 2 bases and 4 bases, in that order; junction bases with no gene match: 6. Germline-derived CDR1 and CDR2 are MGHRA and YSYEKL. This CDR3 has 15 amino acids. The CDR3 sequence: CASSQLTDRGTEAFF. Here the CDR3 DNA reads TGCGCCAGCAGCCAATTAACCGACAGGGGCACTGAAGCTTTCTTT.

The J gene is TRBJ1-1, the V gene TRBV7-2, with 8 nucleotides matching TRBD1. The V and J ends lost 5 bases and 10 bases, in that order; junction bases with no gene match: 9. CDR1 and CDR2 (germline): SGHTA, FQGNSA. The CDR3 covers 13 residues. CDR3 sequence reads: CASSVDRGSGAFF. The CDR3 bases are TGTGCCAGCAGCGTCGACAGGGGCTCTGGAGCTTTCTTT.

The rearrangement links TRBV30 to TRBJ1-1; 10 nucleotides agree with TRBD1. J was trimmed by 4 bases and V by 3 bases; bases with no gene match: 5. Germline V lookup: CDR1 GTSNPN, CDR2 SVGIG (reference sequence). The CDR3 has 14 amino acids. The CDR3 DNA reads TGTGCCTGGAGACGACAGGGGGCGCGCACTGAAGCTTTCTTT. Translation: CAWRRQGARTEAFF.

This chain uses TRBV6-5 with TRBJ2-5; TRBD2 matches 11 bases. Germline loops: CDR1 MNHEY, CDR2 SVGAGI. The J segment lost 5 bases and the V segment lost 11 bases, leaving 13 bases of the junction unmatched. This CDR3 spans 15 amino acids. CDR3 residues: CASLHLAGGSETQYF. The DNA of the CDR3 is TGTGCCTCGCTGCATCTAGCGGGAGGCAGTGAGACCCAGTACTTC.

The chain is built from TRBV2 and TRBJ2-7, with 7 bases identical to TRBD1. CDR3 length equals 15 residues. The V and J ends lost 3 bases and 3 bases, in that order; junction bases with no gene match: 8. Per the germline V gene, CDR1 is SNHLY and CDR2 is FYNNEI. This CDR3 reads CASSDRQGRNYEQYF. The CDR3, as DNA: TGTGCCAGCAGTGACCGACAGGGAAGGAACTACGAGCAGTACTTC.

The chain is built from TRBV3-1 (or the pseudogene TRBV3-2) and TRBJ2-1, with TRBD2 matching over 9 bases. Losses at the gene ends were 1 base for V and 7 bases for J; bases not matched to a gene: 8. This CDR3 is 16 amino acids long. CDR1 is LGHDT, CDR2 YNNKEL, per germline (reference sequence). CDR3 residues: CASSQGEAGGRNEQFF. DNA of the CDR3: TGTGCCAGCAGCCAAGGGGAGGCGGGGGGGCGAAATGAGCAGTTCTTC.

The genes are TRBV11-2 and TRBJ2-6; D unresolved. This CDR3 contains 15 residues. Trimming took 2 bases from V and 0 from J, leaving 5 bases between them. Germline values: CDR1 SGHAT, CDR2 FQNNGV. The CDR3 nucleotides read TGTGCCAGCAGCTTATACAGCTCTGGGGCCAACGTCCTGACTTTC. Its translation: CASSLYSSGANVLTF. Complete variable domain (other parts from reference TRBV11-2 and TRBJ2-6): EAGVAQSPRYKIIEKRQSVAFWCNPISGHATLYWYQQILGQGPKLLIQFQNNGVVDDSQLPKDRFSAERLKGVDSTLKIQPAKLEDSAVYLCASSLYSSGANVLTFGAGSRLTVL.

This chain joins TRBV28 and TRBJ1-6, with 9 bases aligning to TRBD1. The length of the CDR3 is 15 residues. Germline V CDR1 and CDR2: MDHEN, SYDVKM. The V and J ends lost 5 bases and 7 bases, in that order; junction bases with no gene match: 6. The CDR3 here is CASSPLGQGNSPLHF. DNA for the CDR3: TGTGCCAGCAGTCCATTGGGACAGGGCAATTCACCCCTCCACTTT. Complete variable domain (other parts from reference TRBV28 and TRBJ1-6): DVKVTQSSRYLVKRTGEKVFLECVQDMDHENMFWYRQDPGLGLRLIYFSYDVKMKEKGDIPEGYSVSREKKERFSLILESASTNQTSMYLCASSPLGQGNSPLHFGNGTRLTVT.

The chain couples TRBV7-2 to TRBJ1-1; D is possibly TRBD1 (6 bases). V lost 0 bases to trimming and J lost 3 bases, with 17 bases between them. The CDR3 loop spans 17 amino acids. CDR1 is SGHTA and CDR2 is FQGNSA in the germline V gene. The CDR3 region is CASSLAGSQGKYTEAFF. DNA of the CDR3: TGTGCCAGCAGCTTAGCCGGGTCGCAGGGGAAGTACACTGAAGCTTTCTTT.

The CDR3 is CASSYSPSGDGSPLHF. In nucleotides, the CDR3 is TGTGCCAGCAGTTACTCGCCGTCAGGGGATGGTTCACCCCTCCACTTT. The chain has TRBV6-5 and TRBJ1-6; weak D call: TRBD1 (6 bases). Germline V lookup: CDR1 MNHEY, CDR2 SVGAGI. The CDR3 sequence is 16 residues long. V dropped 0 bases and J dropped 9 bases, with 15 bases sitting between them.

This clone was picked up one time. The CDR3 here is CASSEGTSGGGTKNIQYF. The DNA of the CDR3 is TGTGCCAGCAGTGAAGGGACTAGCGGGGGGGGAACCAAAAACATTCAGTACTTC. The chain carries TRBV2 and TRBJ2-4; 15 nucleotides agree with TRBD2. Germline V gives CDR1 SNHLY, CDR2 FYNNEI. V was clipped by 1 base and J by 2 bases; unmatched bases: 3. The length of the CDR3 is 18 residues. The full variable domain, with the rest looked up from reference TRBV2 and TRBJ2-4, is EPEVTQTPSHQVTQMGQEVILRCVPISNHLYFYWYRQILGQKVEFLVSFYNNEISEKSEIFDDQFSVERPDGSNFTLKIRSTKLEDSAMYFCASSEGTSGGGTKNIQYFGAGTRLSVL.

V usage is TRBV19 and J usage is TRBJ1-2; D might be TRBD1 (5 bases). The germline gives CDR1 LNHDA, CDR2 SQIVND (reference sequence). The V gene lost 5 bases and the J gene lost 6 bases, with 16 bases spanning the gap. The CDR3 length is 14 residues. The CDR3 here is CASSPWGGFDGYTF. CDR3 coding DNA: TGTGCCAGTAGTCCATGGGGGGGATTCGATGGCTACACCTTC.

The V and J genes are TRBV6-5 and TRBJ2-5; D is perhaps TRBD2 (5 bases). Per the germline V gene, CDR1 is MNHEY and CDR2 is SVGAGI. The CDR3 loop spans 15 amino acids. Trimming left V 2 bases short and J 2 bases short, with 12 bases between. CDR3 bases: TGTGCCAGCAGTTACGGGCTTCGGAGGCAAGAGACCCAGTACTTC. This translates into CASSYGLRRQETQYF.

The chain combines TRBV14 with TRBJ1-1; possible D gene TRBD1, 5 bases. Germline loops: CDR1 SGHDN, CDR2 FVKESK. This CDR3 comprises 13 residues. V lost 6 bases and J 4 bases, leaving 12 bases between the germline ends. The CDR3 nucleotides are TGTGCCAGCAGGGGGGGTTTCGGCACTGAAGCTTTCTTT. Its protein product is CASRGGFGTEAFF.

In regard to this clone: This sample also contains other DNA sequences that code for the same CDR3. This chain connects TRBV20-1 to TRBJ1-1; tentatively, D is TRBD1 (5 bases). Germline V gives CDR1 DFQATT, CDR2 SNEGSKA (reference sequence). This CDR3 has 11 amino acids. Trimming shortened V by 6 bases and J by 2 bases, and 7 bases separated the two germline ends. CDR3 nucleotide sequence: TGCAGTGCCCAGGGCAACACTGAAGCTTTCTTT. Amino acids: CSAQGNTEAFF.

V gene TRBV5-1 combines with J gene TRBJ2-7, with a possible D match to TRBD1 (5 bases). The germline V gene has CDR1 SGHRS and CDR2 YFSETQ. The V gene lost 4 bases and the J gene lost 1 base, with 15 bases spanning the gap. This CDR3 is built from 15 residues. The CDR3 sequence: CASSLDSSISYEQYF. CDR3 DNA: TGCGCCAGCAGCCTAGACAGTTCCATATCCTACGAGCAGTACTTC.

The rearrangement joins TRBV5-1 to TRBJ2-5; no reliable D call. V was clipped by 3 bases and J by 2 bases, with 2 bases between them. The CDR3 totals 11 residues. From germline, CDR1 is SGHRS and CDR2 YFSETQ. The CDR3 region has the DNA TGCGCCAGCAGCTCACAAGAGACCCAGTACTTC. Translating it yields CASSSQETQYF.